This T cell receptor (beta chain) came from a study of T-cell reconstitution after alpha-beta-depleted transplantation in children. Overall study results and limits: It was surviving recipient T cells and thymic progenitors that gave some patients high TCRbeta diversity at day 60. Several hundred rapidly expanded clones from non-depleted graft cells reportedly supplied alpha-beta T cells about two months post-transplant. Fresh T-cell production supplied most of the T-cell counts and diversity seen one year after transplant.

This clonotype was picked up a small number of times. Antigen: not known. Unique molecular identifiers were incorporated when the TCRbeta library was constructed. TCRdb ran MiXCR on the PCR reads and lists one entry per CDR3 protein. The table shows approximately 300,000 distinct CDR3 sequences, with around 7.3% occurring only once. J lost 5 bases, V lost 2 bases, and 5 bases had no gene match. This CDR3 contains 16 residues. The receptor was isolated from a female patient aged 2-15 years who had a stem cell transplant for Fanconi anemia, so the T cells may come from the graft donor. The V call is TRBV12-3 or TRBV12-4, the J call TRBJ2-3; TRBD2 agrees at 12 bases. The material was peripheral blood, obtained 360 days after TCRalphabeta/CD19-depleted stem cell transplant. CDR3 DNA sequence: TGTGCCAGCAGTTTACAGCTAGCGGGGGGGCAAGATACGCAGTATTTT. Translation: CASSLQLAGGQDTQYF.